Included here is one TCR beta chain sequence, with context. Its cognate antigen is unknown. This entry is derived from a study of T cell repertoires in ileal Crohn's disease. Whole-study context: Thiopurines (around twelve) or anti-TNF agents (more than 17) were given postoperatively to about half.

Profiling relied on immunoSEQ multiplex PCR, and the TCRdb table lists in-frame clones only, not all of them. The sample has around 5,300 clones; around 79% are singletons. Points from the study as a whole: Endoscopic recurrence occurred in every patient whose clonality exceeded 26.8%.

The sequenced sample was ileal tissue. The TCR originated in an adult with Crohn's disease.

This CDR3 reads CASSQFGHEQYF. CDR3 DNA sequence: TGCGCCAGCAGCCAATTTGGCCACGAGCAGTACTTC. The rearrangement uses TRBV4-1 and TRBJ2-7; no clear D. This CDR3 comprises 12 residues. The V gene's germline CDR1 is MGHRA and CDR2 YSYEKL. Trimming took off 2 bases at V and 5 bases at J, with 7 bases between the two ends.